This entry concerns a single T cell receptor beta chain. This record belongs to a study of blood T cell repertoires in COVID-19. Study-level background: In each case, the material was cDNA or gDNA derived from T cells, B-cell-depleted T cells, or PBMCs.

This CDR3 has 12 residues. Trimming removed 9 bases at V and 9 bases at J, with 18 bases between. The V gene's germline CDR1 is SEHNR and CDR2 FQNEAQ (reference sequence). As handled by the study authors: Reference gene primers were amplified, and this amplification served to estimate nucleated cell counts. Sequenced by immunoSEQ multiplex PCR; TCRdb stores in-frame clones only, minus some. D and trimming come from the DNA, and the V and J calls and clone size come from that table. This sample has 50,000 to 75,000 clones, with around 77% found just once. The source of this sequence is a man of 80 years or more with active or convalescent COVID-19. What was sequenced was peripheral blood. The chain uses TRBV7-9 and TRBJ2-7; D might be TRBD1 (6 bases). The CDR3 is CARALRGLGQYF. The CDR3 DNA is TGTGCCAGAGCCCTCAGGGGTTTGGGGCAGTACTTC.